The 15 T cell receptor beta chains below come from one sample, sequenced in a study. TCRdb passed the 5' RACE reads through MiXCR, listing each CDR3 protein once. The repertoire holds some 8,700 distinct CDR3 sequences, with 16% as singletons. The source material was memory CD4+ T cells sorted from blood. Indicated subset: memory CD4+ T cells, CD4+CD45RO+CD25-. These receptors all stem from a female donor with breast cancer.

This clonotype was observed a few times. A much larger clone differs from this one at a single base, so this may be a read error. The chain joins TRBV12-3 or TRBV12-4 to TRBJ2-7; D might be TRBD1 (7 bases). The length of the CDR3 is 14 residues. The CDR3 reads CASSCSPSDRDLRF. The CDR3 DNA sequence: TGTGCCAGCAGTTGCTCCCCGTCAGACAGGGACTTACGTTTT.

By sample share, this clonotype is medium-sized (0.01 to 0.1%). V and J are TRBV20-1 and TRBJ1-1; TRBD1 might be the D (5 bases). CDR3 size: 13 residues. Germline CDR1 reads DFQATT; CDR2 reads SNEGSKA (reference sequence). Trimming removed 6 bases at V and 0 bases at J, with 11 bases between. This CDR3 is CSAPTDMNTEAFF. CDR3 in DNA: TGCAGTGCACCGACAGACATGAACACTGAAGCTTTCTTT.

This clonotype is medium-sized. This chain links TRBV2 with TRBJ2-5, with 8 bases matching TRBD2. V lost 3 bases and J lost 5; bases outside the gene matches: 14. CDR1 SNHLY and CDR2 FYNNEI come from the germline V gene. The CDR3 sequence is 17 residues long. In nucleotides, the CDR3 is TGTGCCAGCAGTGAGCCCCGGGGACTAGGCGGAGGCGAGACCCAGTACTTC. The encoded protein is CASSEPRGLGGGETQYF.

By share of the sample, this clonotype is medium-sized. V gene TRBV12-3 or TRBV12-4 combines with J gene TRBJ2-7; unclear D gene. The ends were cut back, 1 base at V and 4 bases at J, with 2 bases in the middle. The CDR3 length is 11 residues. The CDR3 is CASSLGYEQYF. The CDR3 coding sequence is TGTGCCAGCAGTTTAGGGTACGAGCAGTACTTC.

This clonotype has just a few counts. The rearrangement joins TRBV21-1 to TRBJ2-3; the table assigns TRBD2, which was not confirmed against the DNA. TRBV21-1 is listed as a pseudogene. The CDR3 runs to 17 residues. CDR3 protein: CASSSSLAGGHSNTQYF. DNA of the CDR3: TGTGCCAGCAGCAGCTCGCTAGCGGGAGGGCATTCAAATACGCAGTATTTT.

This clonotype is classed as medium-sized. The chain employs TRBV7-6 and TRBJ1-5; a weak D match, TRBD1 (6 bases). Looked up from germline, CDR1 is SGHVS and CDR2 is FNYEAQ. The V end lost 2 bases, the J end lost 6 bases, and 11 bases lay between the germline ends. The CDR3 length is 14 residues. The CDR3 DNA reads as TGTGCCAGCAGCTTAAGTGGGGGCACTCAGCCCCAGCATTTT. It translates to CASSLSGGTQPQHF.

This clonotype is categorized as medium-sized (0.01 to 0.1%). This chain uses TRBV5-1 with TRBJ2-7, with D perhaps matching TRBD2 (5 bases). Germline V gene sequence: CDR1 SGHRS, CDR2 YFSETQ. CDR3 size: 13 residues. The ends were cut back, 5 bases at V and 5 bases at J, with 14 bases in the middle. CDR3 bases: TGCGCCAGCAGACTTAGCGTGAACGACGAGCAGTACTTC. Translating gives CASRLSVNDEQYF. The full variable domain, completed using reference TRBV5-1 and TRBJ2-7, is KAGVTQTPRYLIKTRGQQVTLSCSPISGHRSVSWYQQTPGQGLQFLFEYFSETQRNKGNFPGRFSGRQFSNSRSEMNVSTLELGDSALYLCASRLSVNDEQYFGPGTRLTVT.

This sequence joins TRBV6-1 and TRBJ2-1; D may be TRBD1 or TRBD2 (5 bases each). Trimming left V 6 bases short and J 8 bases short, with 29 bases between. Looked up from germline, CDR1 is MNHNS and CDR2 is SASEGT. The CDR3 spans 18 residues. CDR3 nucleotides: TGTGCCAGCAGGCCGTTTAGCCGAACGTTGGGGGTTGTCGATGAGCAGTTCTTC. Translation gives CASRPFSRTLGVVDEQFF.

A note on this clonotype: A read error may explain this, as a much larger clone is one base away. The V call is TRBV7-2, the J call TRBJ2-1, with D unresolved. Germline CDR1 SGHTA, CDR2 FQGNSA. The CDR3 runs 12 residues. This chain's CDR3 is CASSLVTNEQSF. Written as DNA, the CDR3 is TGTGCCAGCAGCTTAGTAACCAATGAGCAGTCCTTC.

This chain joins TRBV21-1 and TRBJ2-7. TRBV21-1 is flagged as a pseudogene. CDR3 length: 18 amino acids. The CDR3 DNA is TGTGCCAGCAGCAAAGCTTTTATATCGGGTTACTTCTCCTACGAGCAGTACTTC. Protein sequence: CASSKAFISGYFSYEQYF.

This clonotype was counted between two and nine times. The rearrangement uses TRBV20-1 and TRBJ2-3, with TRBD2 identical over 8 bases. This CDR3 contains 14 residues. Germline CDR1 is DFQATT and CDR2 is SNEGSKA (reference sequence). With V trimmed by 2 bases and J by 2 bases, 3 bases remained unmatched. Here the CDR3 reads CSARLAGATDTQYF. In DNA, the CDR3 is TGCAGTGCTAGACTAGCGGGTGCCACAGATACGCAGTATTTT.

In regard to this clonotype: This may be a read error: a much more frequent sequence differs by one nucleotide. CDR3 sequence: CASSLGQDSQPQHF. The CDR3, as DNA: TGTGCTAGCAGCTTAGGGCAGGACAGTCAGCCCCAGCATTTT. The chain is built from TRBV7-7 and TRBJ1-5; a weak D match, TRBD1 (6 bases). Germline assignment: CDR1 SSHAT and CDR2 FNYEAQ (reference sequence). The CDR3 sequence is 14 residues long.

By share, this clonotype counts as medium-sized (0.01 to 0.1%). V is TRBV20-1 and J is TRBJ1-6; no clear D gene. The V gene lost 0 bases and the J gene lost 0 bases, with 12 bases spanning the gap. This CDR3 comprises 17 residues. The germline gives CDR1 DFQATT, CDR2 SNEGSKA (reference sequence). CDR3 protein: CSARDFSGSSYNSPLHF. CDR3 nucleotide sequence: TGCAGTGCTAGAGATTTTTCGGGGAGCTCCTATAATTCACCCCTCCACTTT.

This clonotype was recorded at least ten times. The chain joins TRBV30 to TRBJ1-2, with D perhaps matching TRBD1 (6 bases). CDR3 size: 14 residues. CDR1 is GTSNPN and CDR2 is SVGIG in the germline V gene (reference sequence). Trimming took 8 bases from V and 6 from J, leaving 22 bases between them. CDR3 coding DNA: TGTGCCCAGCCAGGCGGCGGGGGGCTGGATGGCTACACCTTC. It specifies CAQPGGGGLDGYTF.

A note on this clonotype: An end of the junction differs from the germline gene, which may be a read error. This chain joins TRBV5-6 and TRBJ2-7; no clear D. The CDR3 totals 12 residues. CDR1 SGHDT and CDR2 YYEEEE come from the germline V gene. CDR3: CDSSSYSYEQYF. CDR3 coding DNA: TGTGACAGCAGCTCTTACTCCTACGAGCAGTACTTC.